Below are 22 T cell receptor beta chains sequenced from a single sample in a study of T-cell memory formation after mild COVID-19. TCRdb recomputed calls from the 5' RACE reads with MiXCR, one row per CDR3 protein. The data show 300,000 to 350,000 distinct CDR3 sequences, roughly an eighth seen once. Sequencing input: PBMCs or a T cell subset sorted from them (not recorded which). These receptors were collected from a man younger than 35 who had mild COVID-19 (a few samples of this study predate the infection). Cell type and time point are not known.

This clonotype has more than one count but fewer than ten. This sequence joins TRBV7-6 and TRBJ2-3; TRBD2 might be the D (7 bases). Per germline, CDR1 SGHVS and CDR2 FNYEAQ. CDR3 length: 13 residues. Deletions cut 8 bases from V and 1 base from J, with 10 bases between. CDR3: CASGGAGTDTQYF. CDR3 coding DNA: TGTGCCAGCGGGGGGGCCGGCACAGATACGCAGTATTTT.

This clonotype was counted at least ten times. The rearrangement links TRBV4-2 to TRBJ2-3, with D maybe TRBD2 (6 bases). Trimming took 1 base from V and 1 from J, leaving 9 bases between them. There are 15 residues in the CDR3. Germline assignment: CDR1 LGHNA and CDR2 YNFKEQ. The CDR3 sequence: CASSQAGGGTDTQYF. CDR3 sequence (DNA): TGTGCCAGCAGCCAAGCCGGGGGTGGCACAGATACGCAGTATTTT.

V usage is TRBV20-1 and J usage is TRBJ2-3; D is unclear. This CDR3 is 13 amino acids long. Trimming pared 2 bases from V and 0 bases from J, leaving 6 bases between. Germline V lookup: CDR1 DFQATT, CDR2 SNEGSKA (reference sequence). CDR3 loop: CSARQWSTDTQYF. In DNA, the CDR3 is TGCAGTGCTAGACAGTGGAGCACAGATACGCAGTATTTT.

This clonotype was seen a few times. CDR3 nucleotide sequence: TGTGCCAGCAGCCCACCGGGGGTGACCTACAATGAGCAGTTCTTC. It encodes CASSPPGVTYNEQFF. The J gene is TRBJ2-1, the V gene TRBV7-2; a possible D gene is TRBD2 (6 bases). This CDR3 is 15 amino acids long. Germline CDR1 SGHTA, CDR2 FQGNSA. Trimming took off 5 bases at V and 2 bases at J, with 13 bases between the two ends.

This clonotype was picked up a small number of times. This CDR3 is CASSLAAGEQFF. CDR3 DNA sequence: TGTGCCAGCAGTTTAGCGGCGGGTGAGCAGTTCTTC. The chain joins TRBV12-3 or TRBV12-4 to TRBJ2-1, with D perhaps matching TRBD2 (5 bases). The CDR3 contains 12 residues. Trimming removed 0 bases from V and 9 bases from J, with 6 bases in between.

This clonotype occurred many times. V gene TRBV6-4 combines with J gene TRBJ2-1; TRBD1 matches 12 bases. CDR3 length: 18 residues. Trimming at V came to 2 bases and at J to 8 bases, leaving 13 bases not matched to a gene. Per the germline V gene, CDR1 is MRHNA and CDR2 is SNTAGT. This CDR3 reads CASSDGPGTGGEKDEQFF. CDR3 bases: TGTGCCAGCAGTGACGGCCCCGGGACAGGGGGCGAAAAGGATGAGCAGTTCTTC.

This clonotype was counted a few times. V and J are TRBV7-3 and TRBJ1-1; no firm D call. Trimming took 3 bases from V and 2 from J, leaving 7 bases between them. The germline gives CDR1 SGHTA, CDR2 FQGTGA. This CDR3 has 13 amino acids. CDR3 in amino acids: CASSFDQNTEAFF. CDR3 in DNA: TGTGCCAGCAGCTTCGACCAAAACACTGAAGCTTTCTTT.

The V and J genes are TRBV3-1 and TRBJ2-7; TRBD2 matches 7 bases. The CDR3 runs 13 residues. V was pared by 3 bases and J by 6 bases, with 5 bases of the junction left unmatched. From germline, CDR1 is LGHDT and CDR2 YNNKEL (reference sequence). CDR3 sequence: CASSHRDYFEQYF. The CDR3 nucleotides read TGTGCCAGCAGCCACCGGGACTACTTCGAGCAGTACTTC.

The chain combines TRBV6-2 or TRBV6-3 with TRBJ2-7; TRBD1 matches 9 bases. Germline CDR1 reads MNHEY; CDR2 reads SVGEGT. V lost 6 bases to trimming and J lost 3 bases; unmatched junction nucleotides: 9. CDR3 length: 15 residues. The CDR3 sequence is CASRDGTGSYYEQYF. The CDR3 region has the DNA TGTGCCAGCAGGGACGGGACAGGGAGTTACTACGAGCAGTACTTC.

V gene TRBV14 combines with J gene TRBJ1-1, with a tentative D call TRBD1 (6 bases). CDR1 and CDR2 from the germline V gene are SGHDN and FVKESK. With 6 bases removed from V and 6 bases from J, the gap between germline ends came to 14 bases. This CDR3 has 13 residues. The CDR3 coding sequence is TGTGCCAGCAGTATCACAGGGAGTTCTGAAGCTTTCTTT. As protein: CASSITGSSEAFF.

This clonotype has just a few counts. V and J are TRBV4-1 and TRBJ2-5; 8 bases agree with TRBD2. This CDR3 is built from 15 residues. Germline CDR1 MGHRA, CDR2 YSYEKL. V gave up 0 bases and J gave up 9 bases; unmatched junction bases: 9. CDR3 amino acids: CASSQDRGGQVSQYF. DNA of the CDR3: TGCGCCAGCAGCCAAGATCGCGGGGGGCAGGTTTCCCAGTACTTC.

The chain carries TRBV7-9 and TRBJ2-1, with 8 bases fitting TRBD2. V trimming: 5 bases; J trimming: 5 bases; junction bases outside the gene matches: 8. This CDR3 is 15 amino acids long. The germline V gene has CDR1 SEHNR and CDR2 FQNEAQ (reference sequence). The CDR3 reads CASSRGGGVNNEQFF. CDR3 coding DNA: TGTGCCAGCAGCCGGGGGGGAGGAGTAAACAATGAGCAGTTCTTC. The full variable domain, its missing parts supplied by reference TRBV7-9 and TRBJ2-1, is DTGVSQNPRHKITKRGQNVTFRCDPISEHNRLYWYRQTLGQGPEFLTYFQNEAQLEKSRLLSDRFSAERPKGSFSTLEIQRTEQGDSAMYLCASSRGGGVNNEQFFGPGTRLTVL.

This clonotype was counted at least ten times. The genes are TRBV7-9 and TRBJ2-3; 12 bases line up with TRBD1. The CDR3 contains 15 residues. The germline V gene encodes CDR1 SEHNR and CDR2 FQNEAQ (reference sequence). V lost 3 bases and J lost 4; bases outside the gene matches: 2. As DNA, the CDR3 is TGTGCCAGCAGCTTCGGGACAGGGGGCGCAGATACGCAGTATTTT. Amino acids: CASSFGTGGADTQYF.

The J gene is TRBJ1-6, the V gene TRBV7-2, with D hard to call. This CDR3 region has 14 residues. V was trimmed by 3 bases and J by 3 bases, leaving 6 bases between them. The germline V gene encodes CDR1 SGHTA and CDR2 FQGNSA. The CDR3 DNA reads TGTGCCAGCAGCTTTAGGATCTATAATTCACCCCTCCACTTT. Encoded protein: CASSFRIYNSPLHF.

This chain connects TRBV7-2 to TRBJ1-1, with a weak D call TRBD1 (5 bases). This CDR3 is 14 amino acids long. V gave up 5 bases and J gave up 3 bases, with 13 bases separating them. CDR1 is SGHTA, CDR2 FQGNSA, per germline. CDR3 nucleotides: TGTGCCAGCAGCCAGGTGGGGGGGTACACTGAAGCTTTCTTT. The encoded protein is CASSQVGGYTEAFF.

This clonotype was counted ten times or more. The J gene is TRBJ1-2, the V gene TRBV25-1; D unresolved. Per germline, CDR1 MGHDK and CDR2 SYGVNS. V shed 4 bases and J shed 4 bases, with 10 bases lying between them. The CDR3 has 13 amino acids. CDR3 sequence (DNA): TGTGCCAGCAGTGGTTTACAGTTCTATGGCTACACCTTC. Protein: CASSGLQFYGYTF.

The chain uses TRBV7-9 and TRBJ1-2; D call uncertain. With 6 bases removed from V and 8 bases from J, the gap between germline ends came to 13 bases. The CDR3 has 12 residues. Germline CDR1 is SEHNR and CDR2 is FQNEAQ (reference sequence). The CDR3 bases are TGTGCCAGCAGTTCCGTCGGGGAAGGCTACACCTTC. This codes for CASSSVGEGYTF.

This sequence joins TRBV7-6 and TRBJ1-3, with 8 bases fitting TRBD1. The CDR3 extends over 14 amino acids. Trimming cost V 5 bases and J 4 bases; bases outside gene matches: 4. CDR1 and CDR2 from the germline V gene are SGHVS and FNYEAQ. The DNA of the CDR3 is TGTGCCAGCAGCCCCCAGGGGGCGGGAAACACCATATATTTT. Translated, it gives CASSPQGAGNTIYF.

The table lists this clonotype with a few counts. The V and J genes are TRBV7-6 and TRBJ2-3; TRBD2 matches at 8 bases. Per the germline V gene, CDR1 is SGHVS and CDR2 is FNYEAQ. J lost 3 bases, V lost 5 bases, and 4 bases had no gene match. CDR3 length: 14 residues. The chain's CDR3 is CASSPGLVTDTQYF. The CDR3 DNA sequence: TGTGCCAGCAGCCCGGGACTAGTTACAGATACGCAGTATTTT.

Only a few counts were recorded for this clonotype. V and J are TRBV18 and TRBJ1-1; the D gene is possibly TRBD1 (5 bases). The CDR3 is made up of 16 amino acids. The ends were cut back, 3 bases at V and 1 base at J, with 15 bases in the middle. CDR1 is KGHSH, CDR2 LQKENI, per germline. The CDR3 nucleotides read TGTGCCAGCTCACCGGGGCTCTCCATAACGAACACTGAAGCTTTCTTT. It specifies CASSPGLSITNTEAFF.

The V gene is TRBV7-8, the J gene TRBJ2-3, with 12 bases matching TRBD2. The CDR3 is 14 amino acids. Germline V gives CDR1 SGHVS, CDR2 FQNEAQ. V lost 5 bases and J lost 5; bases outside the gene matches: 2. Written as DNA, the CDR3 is TGTGCCAGCAGCACGACTAGCGGGGGAGATACGCAGTATTTT. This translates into CASSTTSGGDTQYF. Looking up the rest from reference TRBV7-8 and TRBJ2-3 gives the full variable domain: GAGVSQSPRYKVAKRGQDVALRCDPISGHVSLFWYQQALGQGPEFLTYFQNEAQLDKSGLPSDRFFAERPEGSVSTLKIQRTQQEDSAVYLCASSTTSGGDTQYFGPGTRLTVL.

CDR3 coding DNA: TGTGCCAGCAGTGCCGGGCCGATCGAGTATTGGGAGCAGTACGTC. Protein sequence: CASSAGPIEYWEQYV. V and J are TRBV7-9 and TRBJ2-7; D unclear. Germline V CDR1 and CDR2: SEHNR, FQNEAQ (reference sequence). The CDR3 runs to 15 residues. V lost 6 bases and J lost 7, with 22 bases in between.